This paragraph covers one T cell receptor beta chain sequence. The antigen remains undetermined. The CDR3 sequence is 15 residues long. Germline V lookup: CDR1 MNHNY, CDR2 SVGAGI (reference sequence). Deletions cut 10 bases from V and 4 bases from J, with 20 bases between. Whereas donors were nominally healthy upon sampling, unrecorded immune exposures were probable. These data come from a study of cytomegalovirus exposure and HLA in healthy donors. Study results and limitations: As a later analysis showed, several of the most significant clusters appeared to be linked to common viral pathogens. Earlier analysis found most TCR beta V segments productive about 87% or about 30% of the time. An ancestry cluster, one associated with Asian ancestry, reportedly showed fewer N-insertions than the roughly 610-donor mean in a later analysis.

With 60 Vbeta and 13 Jbeta primers, the PCR was carried out. The table came from immunoSEQ multiplex PCR; TCRdb's copy has only in-frame clones and leaves some out. The sample lists about 190,000 clones, around 80% occurring once. Sequenced sample: PBMCs. The source is a man in his forties in good health and CMV-seropositive. The chain joins TRBV6-6 to TRBJ1-3, with unresolved D. In DNA form, the CDR3 reads TGTGCCATCTCGCCTAACTTCCCGGGAGGAAACACCATATATTTT. This encodes CAISPNFPGGNTIYF.